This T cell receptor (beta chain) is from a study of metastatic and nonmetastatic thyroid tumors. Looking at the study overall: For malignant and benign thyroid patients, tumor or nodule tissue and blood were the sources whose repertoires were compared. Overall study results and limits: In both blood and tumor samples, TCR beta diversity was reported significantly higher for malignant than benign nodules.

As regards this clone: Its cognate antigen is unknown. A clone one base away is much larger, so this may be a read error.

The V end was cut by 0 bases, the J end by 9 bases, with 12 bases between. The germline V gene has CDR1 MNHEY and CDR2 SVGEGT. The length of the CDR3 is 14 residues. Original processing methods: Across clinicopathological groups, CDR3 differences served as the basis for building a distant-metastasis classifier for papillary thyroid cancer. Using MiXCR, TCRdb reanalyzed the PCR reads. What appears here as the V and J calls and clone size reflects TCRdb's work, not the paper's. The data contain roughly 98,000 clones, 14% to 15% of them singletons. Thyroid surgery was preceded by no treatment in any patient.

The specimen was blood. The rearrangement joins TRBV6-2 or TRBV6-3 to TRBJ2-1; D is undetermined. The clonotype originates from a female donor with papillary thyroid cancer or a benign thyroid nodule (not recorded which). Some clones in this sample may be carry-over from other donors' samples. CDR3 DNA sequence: TGTGCCAGCAGTTACTCTCTTCTTGGAAGTGAGCAGTTCTTC. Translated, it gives CASSYSLLGSEQFF.